The rows below give T cell receptor beta chains drawn from one sample of a study of blood T cells in healthy people across ages. TCRdb fed the 5' RACE reads into MiXCR, producing one record per CDR3 protein. The data hold approximately 790,000 distinct CDR3 sequences, with roughly 60% observed a single time. Sequencing was performed on blood. The receptors come from a man aged 25-40 years in good health. The CDR3 runs from the conserved cysteine through the conserved F or W. D genes are given only for firm matches. Clone size is stated in some rows and not others, as once, few, many or a class when expanded.

clone size: -
D gene: -
V gene: TRBV11-2
J gene: TRBJ2-7
CDR3 DNA: TGTGCCAGCAGCTTAGATTTGCCAGTCTCCTACGAGCAGTACTTC
CDR3 protein: CASSLDLPVSYEQYF

clone size: -
D gene: -
V gene: TRBV12-5
J gene: TRBJ2-7
CDR3 DNA: TGTGCTAGTGGGTCCCTCGGCGAGCAGTACTTC
CDR3 protein: CASGSLGEQYF

clone size: -
D gene: TRBD1
V gene: TRBV3-1
J gene: TRBJ2-3
CDR3 DNA: TGTGCCAGCAGCCAAGGTTCCGGAGCCAGGGGGGATACGCAGTATTTT
CDR3 protein: CASSQGSGARGDTQYF

clone size: -
D gene: -
V gene: TRBV6-2/TRBV6-3
J gene: TRBJ2-1
CDR3 DNA: TGTGCCAGCAGTTACCAACAGGTGTACAATGAGCAGTTCTTC
CDR3 protein: CASSYQQVYNEQFF

clone size: -
D gene: TRBD1
V gene: TRBV10-3
J gene: TRBJ2-6
CDR3 DNA: TGTGCCATCACCGGGACAGGGTCTGGGGCCAACGTCCTGACTTTC
CDR3 protein: CAITGTGSGANVLTF

clone size: once
D gene: TRBD2
V gene: TRBV7-2
J gene: TRBJ2-5
CDR3 DNA: TGTGCCAGCAGCTTTCAGGGTCATCGGGGGGGAGGGACCCAGTACTTC
CDR3 protein: CASSFQGHRGGGTQYF

clone size: few
D gene: TRBD1
V gene: TRBV27
J gene: TRBJ1-6
CDR3 DNA: TGTGCCAGCAGCCCCCGTGCAGGGGGCAGTTCACCCCTCCACTTT
CDR3 protein: CASSPRAGGSSPLHF

clone size: few
D gene: -
V gene: TRBV18
J gene: TRBJ2-3
CDR3 DNA: TGTGCCAGCTCACCGAAGGAGAAAGATACGCAGTATTTT
CDR3 protein: CASSPKEKDTQYF

clone size: -
D gene: -
V gene: TRBV5-1
J gene: TRBJ1-5
CDR3 DNA: TGCGCCAGCAGCTTTTCGGGAGGGCAGCCCCAGCATTTT
CDR3 protein: CASSFSGGQPQHF

clone size: few
D gene: TRBD1
V gene: TRBV27
J gene: TRBJ1-4
CDR3 DNA: TGTGCCAGCAGCGTAACAGGGGAGATTTGGGACGGAGCTGAAAAACTGTTTTTT
CDR3 protein: CASSVTGEIWDGAEKLFF

clone size: -
D gene: TRBD2
V gene: TRBV7-8
J gene: TRBJ2-4
CDR3 DNA: TGTGCCAGCAGCTTTGGGCGGGGGAGGTCGGGAAACATTCAGTACTTC
CDR3 protein: CASSFGRGRSGNIQYF

clone size: few
D gene: TRBD2
V gene: TRBV4-3
J gene: TRBJ2-7
CDR3 DNA: TGCGCCAGCAGCCAAGAGTTGGTAGCGGGGGGCACAATAACCTACGAGCAGTACTTC
CDR3 protein: CASSQELVAGGTITYEQYF

clone size: -
D gene: TRBD1
V gene: TRBV13
J gene: TRBJ2-5
CDR3 DNA: TGTGCCAGCAGCCGGGACAGGGCTAAGACCCAGTACTTC
CDR3 protein: CASSRDRAKTQYF